This T cell receptor beta chain was sequenced for a study of cytomegalovirus exposure and HLA in healthy donors. Looking at the study overall: Early on, a data release was issued that held some 91 million unique TCRs from HLA-typed donors. The Caucasian-associated ancestry cluster contained 81% of the approximately 400 genotyped donors. Findings and caveats of the study: The study recorded more than 150 TCR beta chains that were cytomegalovirus-associated. DRB1 had the most TCR associations and HLA-C the fewest, a later analysis found, with rates varying by HLA locus.

It was with 60 Vbeta and 13 Jbeta primers that the PCR ran. This table comes from immunoSEQ multiplex PCR, and its TCRdb copy is limited to in-frame clones, with some not included. This table lists about 200,000 clones. For this clone: The antigen is undetermined.

Sequencing was done on a sample of PBMCs. This receptor was obtained from a young man in good health and CMV-seronegative.

The CDR3 spells CASRLAGTAKETQYF. CDR3 coding DNA: TGTGCCAGCAGGCTAGCCGGTACAGCAAAAGAGACCCAGTACTTC. The chain employs TRBV2 and TRBJ2-5, with D possibly being TRBD2 (5 bases). CDR1 is SNHLY and CDR2 is FYNNEI in the germline V gene. The CDR3 length is 15 residues. Trimming removed 6 bases from V and 3 bases from J, with 17 bases in between.